The rows below give T cell receptor beta chains drawn from one sample of a study of CD8 T cells in Susac syndrome. TCRdb ran MiXCR on the immunoSEQ multiplex PCR reads and lists one entry per CDR3 protein. Here the sample spans 330,000 or so distinct CDR3 sequences, approximately 90% being singletons. The sequencing sample was made of CD8+ T cells from PBMCs. These receptor sequences come from a human donor with multiple sclerosis. The CDR3 runs from the conserved cysteine through the conserved F or W. The order of the fields is V gene, clone size, D gene, J gene, CDR3 protein, CDR3 DNA. D genes are given only for firm matches. Some rows have no size entry. The others give once, few or many, or a class for an expanded clone.

TRBV9	-	TRBD1	TRBJ1-2	CASSSTTGANYGYTF	TGTGCCAGCAGCTCCACGACAGGGGCTAACTATGGCTACACCTTC
TRBV4-3	-	TRBD2	TRBJ2-2	CASSHYLAGREAGELFF	TGCGCCAGCAGCCACTACTTAGCGGGGAGGGAGGCCGGGGAGCTGTTTTTT
TRBV9	-	TRBD1	TRBJ1-1	CASSVPKDRGPLMNTEAFF	TGTGCCAGCAGCGTACCCAAGGACAGGGGTCCCTTAATGAACACTGAAGCTTTCTTT
TRBV19	-	TRBD1	TRBJ2-2	CASRLTGTGWLFF	TGTGCCAGTAGATTAACCGGGACAGGGTGGCTGTTTTTT
TRBV7-2	few	TRBD2	TRBJ2-5	CASSWTSGVKTQYF	TGTGCCAGCAGCTGGACTAGCGGGGTAAAGACCCAGTACTTC
TRBV9	-	TRBD2	TRBJ2-3	CASSARVGRETTDTQYF	TGTGCCAGCAGCGCCCGTGTGGGGCGGGAGACCACAGATACGCAGTATTTT
TRBV2	once	TRBD2	TRBJ2-7	CASSTGRWTSVPYEQYF	TGTGCCAGCTCTACAGGGCGGTGGACTAGCGTCCCTTACGAGCAGTACTTC
TRBV29-1	-	-	TRBJ2-5	CSVRAGTQYF	TGCAGCGTCCGGGCGGGGACCCAGTACTTC
TRBV20-1	-	-	TRBJ2-5	CSARLVKETQYF	TGCAGTGCCAGGCTAGTTAAAGAGACCCAGTACTTC
TRBV5-6	-	TRBD2	TRBJ2-3	CASSLVPSGGADTQYF	TGTGCCAGCAGCTTGGTACCCAGCGGGGGGGCAGATACGCAGTATTTT
TRBV28	-	TRBD2	TRBJ2-7	CASSFSSLAGEYEQYF	TGTGCCAGCAGTTTTTCTTCACTAGCGGGAGAGTACGAGCAGTACTTC
TRBV23-1	-	TRBD2	TRBJ2-1	CASSQSVGGRAYNEQFF	TGCGCCAGCAGTCAATCGGTGGGCGGGAGGGCCTACAATGAGCAGTTCTTC
TRBV9	-	TRBD2	TRBJ2-5	CASSTNLAGGPHQGTQYF	TGTGCCAGCAGCACAAACCTAGCGGGGGGTCCTCACCAGGGGACCCAGTACTTC
TRBV11-2	-	-	TRBJ2-5	CASSPPFGSTTNIRYQETQYF	TGTGCCAGCAGCCCACCTTTTGGGTCCACGACGAATATCAGATACCAAGAGACCCAGTACTTC
TRBV6-2/TRBV6-3	-	-	TRBJ2-2	CASTWGSRTAGELFF	TGTGCCTCAACTTGGGGCTCCAGGACGGCCGGGGAGCTGTTTTTT
TRBV3-1	-	-	TRBJ2-1	CASSQDGAGIIYNEQFF	TGTGCCAGCAGCCAAGATGGGGCAGGTATTATTTACAATGAGCAGTTCTTC
TRBV7-2	-	TRBD2	TRBJ2-7	CASSLTSGGGYGHEQYF	TGTGCCAGCAGCTTGACTAGCGGGGGGGGTTATGGCCACGAGCAGTACTTC
TRBV4-1	-	TRBD1	TRBJ2-7	CASSRMTGVVYEQYF	TGCGCCAGCAGCCGTATGACAGGGGTAGTCTACGAGCAGTACTTC
TRBV30	-	-	TRBJ2-1	CAWGLNEQFF	TGTGCCTGGGGTCTTAATGAGCAGTTCTTC